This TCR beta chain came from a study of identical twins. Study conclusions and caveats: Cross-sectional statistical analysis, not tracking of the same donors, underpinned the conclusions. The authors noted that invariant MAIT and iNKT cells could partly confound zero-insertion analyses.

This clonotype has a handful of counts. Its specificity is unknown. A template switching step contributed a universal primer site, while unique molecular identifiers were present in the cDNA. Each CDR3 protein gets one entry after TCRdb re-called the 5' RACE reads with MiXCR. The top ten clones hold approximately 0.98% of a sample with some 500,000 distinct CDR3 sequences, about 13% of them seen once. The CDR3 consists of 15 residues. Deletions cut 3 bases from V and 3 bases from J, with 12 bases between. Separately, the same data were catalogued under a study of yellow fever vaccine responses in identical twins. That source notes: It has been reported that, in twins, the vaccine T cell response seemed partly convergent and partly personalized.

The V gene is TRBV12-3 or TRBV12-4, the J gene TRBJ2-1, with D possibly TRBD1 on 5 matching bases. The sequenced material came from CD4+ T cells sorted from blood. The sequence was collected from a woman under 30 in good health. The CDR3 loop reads CASSFQPGHYNEQFF. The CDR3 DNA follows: TGTGCCAGCAGTTTTCAACCTGGACACTACAATGAGCAGTTCTTC.